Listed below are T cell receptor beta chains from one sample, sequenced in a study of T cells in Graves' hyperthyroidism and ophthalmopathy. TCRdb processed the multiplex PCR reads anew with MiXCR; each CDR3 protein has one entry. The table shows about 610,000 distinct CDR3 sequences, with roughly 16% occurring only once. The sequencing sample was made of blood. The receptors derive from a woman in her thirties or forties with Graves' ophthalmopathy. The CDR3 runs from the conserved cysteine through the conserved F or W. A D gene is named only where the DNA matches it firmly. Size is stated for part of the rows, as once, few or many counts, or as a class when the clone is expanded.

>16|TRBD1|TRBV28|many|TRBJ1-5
TGTGCCAGCAGTCCTTTCGACAGGGTGGTCAATCAGCCCCAGCATTTT
CASSPFDRVVNQPQHF
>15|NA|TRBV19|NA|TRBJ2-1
TGTGCCAGTACCACGGACTCTTACCTTACGAATGAGCAGTTCTTC
CASTTDSYLTNEQFF
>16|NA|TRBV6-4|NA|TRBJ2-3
TGTGCCAGCAGTGAACAGGGTGGGGTAGCCACAGATACGCAGTATTTT
CASSEQGGVATDTQYF
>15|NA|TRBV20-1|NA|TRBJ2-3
TGCAGTGCACGTAGCGGATGGAGACCTACAGATACGCAGTATTTT
CSARSGWRPTDTQYF
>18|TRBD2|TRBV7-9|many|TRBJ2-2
TGTGCCAGCAGCTTAGGACTAGCGGTAGCATTAAACACCGGGGAGCTGTTTTTT
CASSLGLAVALNTGELFF
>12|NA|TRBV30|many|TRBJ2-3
TGTGCCTGCCGGGGAGTCACAGATACGCAGTATTTT
CACRGVTDTQYF
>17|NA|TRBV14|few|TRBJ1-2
TGTGCCAGCAGTCATCCTATTGACAGGTCCTTTAACTATGGCTACACCTTC
CASSHPIDRSFNYGYTF
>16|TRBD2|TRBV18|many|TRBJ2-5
TGTGCCAGCTCTACGACATATAGCGGGAGTGGCGAGACCCAGTACTTC
CASSTTYSGSGETQYF
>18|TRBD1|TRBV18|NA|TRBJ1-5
TGTGCCAGCTCACCAGCAGGTACAGGGGTCCGCCTGAATCAGCCCCAGCATTTT
CASSPAGTGVRLNQPQHF
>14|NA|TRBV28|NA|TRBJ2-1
TGTGCCAGCAGTTCTGGCGGCGGGGCGAATGAGCAGTTCTTC
CASSSGGGANEQFF
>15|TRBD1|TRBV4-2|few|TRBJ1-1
TGTGCCAGCAGCCACCAACAGGGGACGAACACTGAAGCTTTCTTT
CASSHQQGTNTEAFF
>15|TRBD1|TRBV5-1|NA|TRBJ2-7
TGCGCCAGCAGCGAACTTCCGGGACAGAACGGCGAGCAGTACTTC
CASSELPGQNGEQYF
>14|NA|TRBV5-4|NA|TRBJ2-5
TGTGCCAGCACTAGGGACGGTCCCCAAGAGACCCAGTACTTC
CASTRDGPQETQYF
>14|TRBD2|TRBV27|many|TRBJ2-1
TGTGCCAGCAGTTCTTTAGCGGGAGCACAGGAGCAGTTCTTC
CASSSLAGAQEQFF
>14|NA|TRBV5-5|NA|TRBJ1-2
TGTGCCAGCAGCTTGGTAGGCGGAGTTTCTGGCTACACCTTC
CASSLVGGVSGYTF
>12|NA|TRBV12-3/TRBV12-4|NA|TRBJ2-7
TGTGCCAGCAGTTGGGGGAGTTACGAGCAGTACTTC
CASSWGSYEQYF
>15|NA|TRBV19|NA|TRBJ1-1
TGTGCCAGTAGAACCCCCGAGGGTCAGGGCACTGAAGCTTTCTTT
CASRTPEGQGTEAFF
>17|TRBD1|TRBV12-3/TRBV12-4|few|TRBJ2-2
TGTGCCAGCAGTCCACCATGGGGGACAGGGCCAACCGGGGAGCTGTTTTTT
CASSPPWGTGPTGELFF
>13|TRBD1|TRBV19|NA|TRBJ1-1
TGTGCCAGTCGCCTACAGGGGGGCACTGAAGCTTTCTTT
CASRLQGGTEAFF
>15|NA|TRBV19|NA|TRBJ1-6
TGTGCCAGTAGTAACACAGGGCCTTGGAATTCACCCCTCCACTTT
CASSNTGPWNSPLHF
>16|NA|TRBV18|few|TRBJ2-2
TGTGCCAGCTCACCGGCCCCTAGCGAGAACACCGGGGAGCTGTTTTTT
CASSPAPSENTGELFF
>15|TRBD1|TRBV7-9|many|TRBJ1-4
TGTGCCAGCAGTCCACAACAGGGGACTAATGAAAAACTGTTTTTT
CASSPQQGTNEKLFF
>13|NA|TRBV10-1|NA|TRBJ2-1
TGCGCCACCCAGGGGCTAGCGACCGATGAGCAGTTCTTC
CATQGLATDEQFF
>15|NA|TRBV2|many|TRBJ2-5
TGTGCCAGCAGTGGGTCGCTGGATCCCAGTGGGACCCAGTACTTC
CASSGSLDPSGTQYF